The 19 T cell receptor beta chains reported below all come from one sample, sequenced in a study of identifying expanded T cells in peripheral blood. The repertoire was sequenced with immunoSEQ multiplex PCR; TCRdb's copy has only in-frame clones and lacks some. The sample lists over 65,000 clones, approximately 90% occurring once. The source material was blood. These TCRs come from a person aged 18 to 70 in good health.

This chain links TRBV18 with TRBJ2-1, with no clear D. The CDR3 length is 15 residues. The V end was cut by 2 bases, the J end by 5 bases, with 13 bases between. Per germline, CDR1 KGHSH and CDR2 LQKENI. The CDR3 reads CASSPSRLANNEQFF. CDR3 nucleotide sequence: TGTGCCAGCTCACCAAGCCGATTGGCGAACAATGAGCAGTTCTTC. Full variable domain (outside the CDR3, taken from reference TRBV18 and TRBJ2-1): NAGVMQNPRHLVRRRGQEARLRCSPMKGHSHVYWYRQLPEEGLKFMVYLQKENIIDESGMPKERFSAEFPKEGPSILRIQQVVRGDSAAYFCASSPSRLANNEQFFGPGTRLTVL.

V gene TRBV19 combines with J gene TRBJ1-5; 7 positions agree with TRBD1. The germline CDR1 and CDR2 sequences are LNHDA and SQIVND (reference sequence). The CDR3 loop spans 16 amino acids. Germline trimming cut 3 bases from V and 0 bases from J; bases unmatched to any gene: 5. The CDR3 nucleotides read TGTGCCAGTAGTATTTCACAGGGGTATAGCAATCAGCCCCAGCATTTT. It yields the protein CASSISQGYSNQPQHF.

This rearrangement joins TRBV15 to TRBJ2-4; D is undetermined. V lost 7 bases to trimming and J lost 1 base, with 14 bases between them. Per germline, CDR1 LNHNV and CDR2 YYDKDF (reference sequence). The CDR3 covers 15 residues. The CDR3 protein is CATTANLGAKNIQYF. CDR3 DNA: TGTGCCACCACTGCTAACCTGGGGGCCAAAAACATTCAGTACTTC. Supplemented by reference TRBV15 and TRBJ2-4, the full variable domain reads DAMVIQNPRYQVTQFGKPVTLSCSQTLNHNVMYWYQQKSSQAPKLLFHYYDKDFNNEADTPDNFQSRRPNTSFCFLDIRSPGLGDTAMYLCATTANLGAKNIQYFGAGTRLSVL.

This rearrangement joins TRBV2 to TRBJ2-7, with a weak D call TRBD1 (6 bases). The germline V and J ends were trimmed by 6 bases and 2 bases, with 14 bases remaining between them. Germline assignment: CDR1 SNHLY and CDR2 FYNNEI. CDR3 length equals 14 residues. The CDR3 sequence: CASSRTAYTYEQYF. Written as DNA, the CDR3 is TGTGCCAGCAGCCGGACAGCCTACACCTACGAGCAGTACTTC.

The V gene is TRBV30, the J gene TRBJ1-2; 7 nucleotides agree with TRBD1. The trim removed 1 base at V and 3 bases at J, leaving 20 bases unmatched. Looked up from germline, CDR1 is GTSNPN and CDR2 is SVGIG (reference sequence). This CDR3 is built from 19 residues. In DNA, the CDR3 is TGTGCCTGGAGTGCCCCGACGACAGGGAGGAGGGCGACCGACTATGGCTACACCTTC. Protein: CAWSAPTTGRRATDYGYTF.

The CDR3 nucleotides read TGTGCCAGCAGCCTGGACAGGGACAGCCGCGAGACCCAGTACTTC. Residues: CASSLDRDSRETQYF. The chain joins TRBV28 to TRBJ2-5; 8 bases align to TRBD1. CDR1 is MDHEN, CDR2 SYDVKM, per germline. The CDR3 sequence is 15 residues long. V lost 6 bases and J lost 5; bases outside the gene matches: 11. Complete variable domain (other parts from reference TRBV28 and TRBJ2-5): DVKVTQSSRYLVKRTGEKVFLECVQDMDHENMFWYRQDPGLGLRLIYFSYDVKMKEKGDIPEGYSVSREKKERFSLILESASTNQTSMYLCASSLDRDSRETQYFGPGTRLLVL.

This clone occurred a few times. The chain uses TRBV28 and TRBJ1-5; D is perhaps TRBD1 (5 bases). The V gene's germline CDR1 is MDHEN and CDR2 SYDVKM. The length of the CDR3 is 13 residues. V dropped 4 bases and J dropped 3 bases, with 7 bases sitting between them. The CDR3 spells CASSYRSNQPQHF. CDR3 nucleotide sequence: TGTGCCAGCAGTTACAGGTCCAATCAGCCCCAGCATTTT.

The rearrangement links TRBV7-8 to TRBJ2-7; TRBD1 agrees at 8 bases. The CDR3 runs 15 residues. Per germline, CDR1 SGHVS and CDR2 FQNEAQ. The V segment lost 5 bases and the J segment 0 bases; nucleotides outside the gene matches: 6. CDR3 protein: CASSRDRTSSYEQYF. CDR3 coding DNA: TGTGCCAGCAGCCGGGACAGGACAAGCTCCTACGAGCAGTACTTC.

The CDR3 spells CATSRVYKEPYTF. In DNA, the CDR3 is TGTGCCACCAGCAGAGTGTACAAGGAGCCCTACACCTTC. The V and J genes are TRBV15 and TRBJ1-2; D is unclear. V lost 1 base, J lost 10 bases, and 13 bases lay in between. There are 13 residues in the CDR3. Germline V lookup: CDR1 LNHNV, CDR2 YYDKDF (reference sequence).

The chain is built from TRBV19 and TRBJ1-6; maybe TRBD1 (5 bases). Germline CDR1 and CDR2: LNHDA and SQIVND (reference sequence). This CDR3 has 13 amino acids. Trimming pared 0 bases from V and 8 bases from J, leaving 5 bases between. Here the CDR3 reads CASSIEGDSPLHF. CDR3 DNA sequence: TGTGCCAGTAGTATAGAGGGGGATTCACCCCTCCACTTT. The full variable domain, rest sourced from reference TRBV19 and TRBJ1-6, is DGGITQSPKYLFRKEGQNVTLSCEQNLNHDAMYWYRQDPGQGLRLIYYSQIVNDFQKGDIAEGYSVSREKKESFPLTVTSAQKNPTAFYLCASSIEGDSPLHFGNGTRLTVT.

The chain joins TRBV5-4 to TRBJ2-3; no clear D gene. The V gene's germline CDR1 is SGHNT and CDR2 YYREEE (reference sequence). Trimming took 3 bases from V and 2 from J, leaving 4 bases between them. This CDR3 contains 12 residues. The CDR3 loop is CASSYLTDTQYF. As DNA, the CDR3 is TGTGCCAGCAGCTACCTCACAGATACGCAGTATTTT.

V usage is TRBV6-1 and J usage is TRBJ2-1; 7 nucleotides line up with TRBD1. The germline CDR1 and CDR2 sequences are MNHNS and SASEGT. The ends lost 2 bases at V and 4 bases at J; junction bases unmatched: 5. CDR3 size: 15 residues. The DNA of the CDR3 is TGTGCCAGCAGTGAACGAGGGGGCAGGTACAATGAGCAGTTCTTC. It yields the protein CASSERGGRYNEQFF.

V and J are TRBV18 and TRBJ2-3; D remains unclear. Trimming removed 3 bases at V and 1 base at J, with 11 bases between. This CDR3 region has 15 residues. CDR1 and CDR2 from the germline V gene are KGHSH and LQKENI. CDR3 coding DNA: TGTGCCAGCTCACCGTCCCAGCGTGGCACAGATACGCAGTATTTT. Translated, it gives CASSPSQRGTDTQYF.

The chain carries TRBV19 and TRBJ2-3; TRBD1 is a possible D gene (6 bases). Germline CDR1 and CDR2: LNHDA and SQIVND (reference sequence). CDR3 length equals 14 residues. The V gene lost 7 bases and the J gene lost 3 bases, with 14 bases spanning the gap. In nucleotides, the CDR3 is TGTGCCAGTATTGACAGGCGCCGTACAGATACGCAGTATTTT. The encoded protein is CASIDRRRTDTQYF.

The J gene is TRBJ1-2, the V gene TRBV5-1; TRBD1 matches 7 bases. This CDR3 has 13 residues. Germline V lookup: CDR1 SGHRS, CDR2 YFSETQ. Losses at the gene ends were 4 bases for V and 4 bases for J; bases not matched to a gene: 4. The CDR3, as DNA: TGCGCCAGCAGCGCGACAGGGACCTATGGCTACACCTTC. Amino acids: CASSATGTYGYTF.

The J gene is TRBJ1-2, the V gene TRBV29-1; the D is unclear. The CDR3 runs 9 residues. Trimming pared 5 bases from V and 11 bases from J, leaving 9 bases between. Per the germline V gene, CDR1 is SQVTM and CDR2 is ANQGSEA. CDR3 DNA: TGCAGCGTTATGGACGGATACACCTTC. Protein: CSVMDGYTF.

Here the CDR3 reads CASISGTGNREQYF. The CDR3 DNA reads as TGCGCCAGCATCTCCGGGACAGGGAATCGAGAGCAGTACTTC. The chain links TRBV5-1 to TRBJ2-7; 9 bases line up with TRBD1. This CDR3 is 14 amino acids long. Germline CDR1 and CDR2: SGHRS and YFSETQ. V lost 6 bases to trimming and J lost 7 bases; unmatched junction nucleotides: 11. The complete variable domain, with remaining parts taken from reference TRBV5-1 and TRBJ2-7, reads KAGVTQTPRYLIKTRGQQVTLSCSPISGHRSVSWYQQTPGQGLQFLFEYFSETQRNKGNFPGRFSGRQFSNSRSEMNVSTLELGDSALYLCASISGTGNREQYFGPGTRLTVT.

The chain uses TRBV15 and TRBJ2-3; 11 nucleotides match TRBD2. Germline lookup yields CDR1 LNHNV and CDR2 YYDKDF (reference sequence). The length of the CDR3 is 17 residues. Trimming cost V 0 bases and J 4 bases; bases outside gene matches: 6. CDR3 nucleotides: TGTGCCACCAGCAGAGATTTAGCGGGGGGGATCGCAGATACGCAGTATTTT. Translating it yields CATSRDLAGGIADTQYF.

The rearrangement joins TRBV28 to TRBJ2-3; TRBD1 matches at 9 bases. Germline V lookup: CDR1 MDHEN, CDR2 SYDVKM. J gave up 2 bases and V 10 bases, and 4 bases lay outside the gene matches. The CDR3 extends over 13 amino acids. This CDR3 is CATDRGNTDTQYF. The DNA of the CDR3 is TGTGCCACCGACAGGGGGAACACAGATACGCAGTATTTT.